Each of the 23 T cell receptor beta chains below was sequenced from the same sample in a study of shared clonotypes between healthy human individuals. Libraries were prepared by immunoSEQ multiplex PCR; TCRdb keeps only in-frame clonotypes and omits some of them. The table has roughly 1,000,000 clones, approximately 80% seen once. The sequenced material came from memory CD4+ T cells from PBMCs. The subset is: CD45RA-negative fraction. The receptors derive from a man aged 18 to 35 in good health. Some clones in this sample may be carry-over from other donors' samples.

The CDR3 nucleotides are TGTGCCAGCAGAGGGACACTGGAGGACACCATATATTTT. Translated, it gives CASRGTLEDTIYF. V usage is TRBV6-1 and J usage is TRBJ1-3; possibly TRBD1 for D (6 bases). Trimming left V 6 bases short and J 8 bases short, with 14 bases between. The CDR3 contains 13 residues. Germline V gene lookup returns CDR1 MNHNS and CDR2 SASEGT.

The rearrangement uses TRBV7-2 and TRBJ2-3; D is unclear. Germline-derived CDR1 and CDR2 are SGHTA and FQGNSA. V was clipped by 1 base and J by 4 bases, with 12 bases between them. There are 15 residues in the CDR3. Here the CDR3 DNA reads TGTGCCAGCAGCTTAGTTGGTCTAGGCGCAGATACGCAGTATTTT. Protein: CASSLVGLGADTQYF.

DNA of the CDR3: TGTGCCAGCAGCTCCCCAAATCGAGTGCAGTACTTC. Protein: CASSSPNRVQYF. This rearrangement joins TRBV7-2 to TRBJ2-7; D uncertain. With 4 bases removed from V and 9 bases from J, the gap between germline ends came to 13 bases. The CDR3 spans 12 residues. The V gene's germline CDR1 is SGHTA and CDR2 FQGNSA.

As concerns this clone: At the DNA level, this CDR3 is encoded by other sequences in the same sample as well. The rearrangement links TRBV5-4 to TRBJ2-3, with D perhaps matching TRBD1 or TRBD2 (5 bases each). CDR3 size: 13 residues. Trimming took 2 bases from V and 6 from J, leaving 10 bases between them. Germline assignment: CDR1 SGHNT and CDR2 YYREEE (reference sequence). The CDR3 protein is CASSLSGADTQYF. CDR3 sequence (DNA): TGTGCCAGCAGCTTATCCGGGGCGGATACGCAGTATTTT.

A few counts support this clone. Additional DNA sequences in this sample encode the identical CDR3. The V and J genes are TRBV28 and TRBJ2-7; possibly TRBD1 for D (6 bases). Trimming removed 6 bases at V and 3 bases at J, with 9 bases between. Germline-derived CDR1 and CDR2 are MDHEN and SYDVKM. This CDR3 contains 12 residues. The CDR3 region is CASRRQVYEQYF. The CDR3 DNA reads TGTGCCAGCAGACGACAGGTCTACGAGCAGTACTTC.

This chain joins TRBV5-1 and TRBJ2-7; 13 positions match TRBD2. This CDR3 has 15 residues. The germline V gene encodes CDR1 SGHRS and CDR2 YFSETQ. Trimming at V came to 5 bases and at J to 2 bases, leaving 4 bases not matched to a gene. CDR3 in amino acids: CASRPGTSGTYEQYF. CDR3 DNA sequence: TGCGCCAGCAGACCCGGGACTAGCGGGACCTACGAGCAGTACTTC.

CDR3 DNA: TGTGCCAGCAGCCGGGACAGAAACCCTGGGGCCAACGTCCTGACTTTC. This sequence encodes CASSRDRNPGANVLTF. The chain employs TRBV7-2 and TRBJ2-6, with 7 bases matching TRBD1. Germline V lookup: CDR1 SGHTA, CDR2 FQGNSA. CDR3 length: 16 residues. V lost 5 bases to trimming and J lost 2 bases; unmatched junction nucleotides: 6.

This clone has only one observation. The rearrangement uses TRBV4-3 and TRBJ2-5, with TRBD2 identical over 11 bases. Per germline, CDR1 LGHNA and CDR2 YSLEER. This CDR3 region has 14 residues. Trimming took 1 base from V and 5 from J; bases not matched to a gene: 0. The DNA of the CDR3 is TGCGCCAGCAGCCAAGGACTAGCGGGGGAGACCCAGTACTTC. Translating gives CASSQGLAGETQYF.

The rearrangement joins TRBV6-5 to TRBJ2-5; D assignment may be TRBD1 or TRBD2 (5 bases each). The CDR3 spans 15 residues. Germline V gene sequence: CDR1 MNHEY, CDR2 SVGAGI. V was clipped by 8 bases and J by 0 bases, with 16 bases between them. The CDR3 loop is CASRRDGVHQETQYF. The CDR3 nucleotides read TGTGCCAGCCGACGGGACGGGGTTCACCAAGAGACCCAGTACTTC.

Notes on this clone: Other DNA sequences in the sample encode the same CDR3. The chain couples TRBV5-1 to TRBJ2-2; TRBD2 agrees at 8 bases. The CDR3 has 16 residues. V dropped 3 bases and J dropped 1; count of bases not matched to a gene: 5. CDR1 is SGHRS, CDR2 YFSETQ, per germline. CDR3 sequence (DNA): TGCGCCAGCAGCTACCTAGCGGGCCGGAACACCGGGGAGCTGTTTTTT. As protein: CASSYLAGRNTGELFF.

The CDR3 loop reads CASSLSRPGQDEQYF. DNA of the CDR3: TGTGCCAGCAGTCTCTCAAGGCCTGGGCAAGACGAGCAGTACTTC. This sequence joins TRBV28 and TRBJ2-7; D not resolved. V gave up 5 bases and J gave up 5 bases, with 19 bases separating them. CDR3 length equals 15 residues. CDR1 is MDHEN, CDR2 SYDVKM, per germline.

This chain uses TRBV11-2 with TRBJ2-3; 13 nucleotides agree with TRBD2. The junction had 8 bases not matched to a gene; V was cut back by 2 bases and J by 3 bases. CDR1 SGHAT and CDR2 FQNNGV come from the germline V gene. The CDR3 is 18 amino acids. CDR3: CASSLMRTSGSETDTQYF. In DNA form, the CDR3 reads TGTGCCAGCAGCTTAATGCGGACTAGCGGGAGTGAGACAGATACGCAGTATTTT.

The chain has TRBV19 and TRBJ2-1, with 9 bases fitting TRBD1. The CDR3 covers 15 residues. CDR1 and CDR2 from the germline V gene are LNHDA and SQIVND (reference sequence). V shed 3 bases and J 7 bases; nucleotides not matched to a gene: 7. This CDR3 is CASSIETGGRNEQFF. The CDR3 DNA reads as TGTGCCAGTAGTATCGAGACAGGGGGGCGGAATGAGCAGTTCTTC.

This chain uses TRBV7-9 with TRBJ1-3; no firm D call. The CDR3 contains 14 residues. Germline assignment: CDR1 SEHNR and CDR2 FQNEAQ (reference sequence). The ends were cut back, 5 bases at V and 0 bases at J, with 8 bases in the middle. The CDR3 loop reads CASSHSSSGNTIYF. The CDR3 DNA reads TGTGCCAGCAGCCACTCCAGCTCTGGAAACACCATATATTTT. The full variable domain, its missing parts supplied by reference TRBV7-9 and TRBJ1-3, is DTGVSQNPRHKITKRGQNVTFRCDPISEHNRLYWYRQTLGQGPEFLTYFQNEAQLEKSRLLSDRFSAERPKGSFSTLEIQRTEQGDSAMYLCASSHSSSGNTIYFGEGSWLTVV.

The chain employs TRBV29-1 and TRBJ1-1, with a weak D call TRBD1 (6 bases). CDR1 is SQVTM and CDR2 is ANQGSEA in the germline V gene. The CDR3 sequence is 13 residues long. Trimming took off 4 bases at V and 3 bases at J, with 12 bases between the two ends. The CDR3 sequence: CSVGGRGYTEAFF. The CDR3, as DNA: TGCAGCGTTGGCGGCAGGGGATACACTGAAGCTTTCTTT.

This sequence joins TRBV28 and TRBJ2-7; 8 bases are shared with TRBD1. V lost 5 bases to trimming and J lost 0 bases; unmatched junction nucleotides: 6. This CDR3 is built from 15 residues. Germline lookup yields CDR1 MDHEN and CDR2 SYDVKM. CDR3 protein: CASSRGQAISYEQYF. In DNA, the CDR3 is TGTGCCAGCAGTAGGGGACAGGCGATCTCCTACGAGCAGTACTTC.

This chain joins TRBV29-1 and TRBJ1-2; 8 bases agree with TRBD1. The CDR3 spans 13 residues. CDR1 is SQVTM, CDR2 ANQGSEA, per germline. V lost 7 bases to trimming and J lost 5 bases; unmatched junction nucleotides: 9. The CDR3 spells CSARTGRGYGYTF. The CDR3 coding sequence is TGCAGCGCCCGGACAGGGCGAGGATATGGCTACACCTTC. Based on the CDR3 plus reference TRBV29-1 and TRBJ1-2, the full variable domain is SAVISQKPSRDICQRGTSLTIQCQVDSQVTMMFWYRQQPGQSLTLIATANQGSEATYESGFVIDKFPISRPNLTFSTLTVSNMSPEDSSIYLCSARTGRGYGYTFGSGTRLTVV.

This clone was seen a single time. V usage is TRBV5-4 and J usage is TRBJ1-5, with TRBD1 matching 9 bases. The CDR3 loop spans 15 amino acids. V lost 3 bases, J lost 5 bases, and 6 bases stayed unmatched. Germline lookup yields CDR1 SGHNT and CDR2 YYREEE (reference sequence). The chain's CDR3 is CASSSGTGRDQPQHF. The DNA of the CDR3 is TGTGCCAGCAGCTCGGGGACAGGGAGGGATCAGCCCCAGCATTTT.

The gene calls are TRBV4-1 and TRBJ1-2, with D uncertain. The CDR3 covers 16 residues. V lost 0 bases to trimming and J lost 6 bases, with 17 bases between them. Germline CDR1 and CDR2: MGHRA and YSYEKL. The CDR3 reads CASSQDRQKRRNGYTF. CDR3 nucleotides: TGCGCCAGCAGCCAAGATCGGCAGAAACGCCGAAATGGCTACACCTTC.

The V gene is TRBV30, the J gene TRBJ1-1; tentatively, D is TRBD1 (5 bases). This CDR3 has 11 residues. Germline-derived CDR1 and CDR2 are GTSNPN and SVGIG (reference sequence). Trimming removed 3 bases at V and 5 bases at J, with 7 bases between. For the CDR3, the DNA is TGTGCCTGGAGGGGGCAAACTGAAGCTTTCTTT. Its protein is CAWRGQTEAFF.

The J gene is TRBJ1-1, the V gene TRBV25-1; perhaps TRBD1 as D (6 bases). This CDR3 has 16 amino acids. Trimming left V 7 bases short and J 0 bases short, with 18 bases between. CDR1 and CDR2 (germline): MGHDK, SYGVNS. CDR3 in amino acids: CASTDTGRGMNTEAFF. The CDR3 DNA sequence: TGTGCCAGCACCGATACAGGGCGGGGGATGAACACTGAAGCTTTCTTT.

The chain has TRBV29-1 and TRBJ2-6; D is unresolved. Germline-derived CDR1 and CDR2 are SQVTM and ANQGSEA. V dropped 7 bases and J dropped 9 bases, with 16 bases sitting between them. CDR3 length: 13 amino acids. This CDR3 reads CSARPGFDNVLTF. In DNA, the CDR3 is TGCAGCGCAAGACCGGGTTTTGACAACGTCCTGACTTTC.

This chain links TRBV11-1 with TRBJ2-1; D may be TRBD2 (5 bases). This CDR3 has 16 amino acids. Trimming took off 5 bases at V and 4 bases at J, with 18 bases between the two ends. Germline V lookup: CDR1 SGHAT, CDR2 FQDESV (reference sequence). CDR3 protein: CASSQNLGEGYNEQFF. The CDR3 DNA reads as TGTGCCAGCAGCCAGAATCTGGGAGAAGGGTACAATGAGCAGTTCTTC. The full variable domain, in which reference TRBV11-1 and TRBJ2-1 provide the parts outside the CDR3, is EAEVAQSPRYKITEKSQAVAFWCDPISGHATLYWYRQILGQGPELLVQFQDESVVDDSQLPKDRFSAERLKGVDSTLKIQPAELGDSAMYLCASSQNLGEGYNEQFFGPGTRLTVL.